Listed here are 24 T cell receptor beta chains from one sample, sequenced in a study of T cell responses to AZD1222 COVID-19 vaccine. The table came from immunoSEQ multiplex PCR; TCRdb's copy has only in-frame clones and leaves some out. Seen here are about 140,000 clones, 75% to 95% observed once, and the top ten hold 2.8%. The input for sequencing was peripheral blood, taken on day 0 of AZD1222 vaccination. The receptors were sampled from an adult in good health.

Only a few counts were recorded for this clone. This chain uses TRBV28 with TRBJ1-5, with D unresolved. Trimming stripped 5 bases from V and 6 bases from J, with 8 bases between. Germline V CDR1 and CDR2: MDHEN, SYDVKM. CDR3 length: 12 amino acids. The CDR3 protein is CASSPLRQPQHF. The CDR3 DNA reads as TGTGCCAGCAGTCCTCTTCGTCAGCCCCAGCATTTT.

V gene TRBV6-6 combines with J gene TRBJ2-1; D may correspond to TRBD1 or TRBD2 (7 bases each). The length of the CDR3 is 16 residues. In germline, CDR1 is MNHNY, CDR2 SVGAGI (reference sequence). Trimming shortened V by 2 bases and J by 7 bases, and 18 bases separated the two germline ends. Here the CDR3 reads CASSYIRDRAGNEQFF. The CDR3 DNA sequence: TGTGCCAGCAGTTACATAAGGGACAGAGCGGGGAATGAGCAGTTCTTC.

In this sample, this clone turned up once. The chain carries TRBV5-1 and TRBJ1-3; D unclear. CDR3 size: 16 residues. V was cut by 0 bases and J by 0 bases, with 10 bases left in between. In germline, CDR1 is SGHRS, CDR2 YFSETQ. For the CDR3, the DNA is TGCGCCAGCAGCTTGGCCCACGGGAGCTCTGGAAACACCATATATTTT. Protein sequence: CASSLAHGSSGNTIYF.

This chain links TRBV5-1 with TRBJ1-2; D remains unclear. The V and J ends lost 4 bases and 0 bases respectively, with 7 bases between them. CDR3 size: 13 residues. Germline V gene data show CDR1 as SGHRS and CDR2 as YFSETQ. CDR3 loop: CASSPLANYGYTF. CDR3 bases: TGCGCCAGCAGCCCGTTAGCTAACTATGGCTACACCTTC. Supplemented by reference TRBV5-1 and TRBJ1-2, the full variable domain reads KAGVTQTPRYLIKTRGQQVTLSCSPISGHRSVSWYQQTPGQGLQFLFEYFSETQRNKGNFPGRFSGRQFSNSRSEMNVSTLELGDSALYLCASSPLANYGYTFGSGTRLTVV.

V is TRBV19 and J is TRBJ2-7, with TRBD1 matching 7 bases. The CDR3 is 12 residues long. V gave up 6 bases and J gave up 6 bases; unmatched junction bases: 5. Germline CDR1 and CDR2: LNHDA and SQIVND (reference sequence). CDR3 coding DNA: TGTGCCAGTAGCCTTGACAGGGTCGAGCAGTACTTC. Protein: CASSLDRVEQYF.

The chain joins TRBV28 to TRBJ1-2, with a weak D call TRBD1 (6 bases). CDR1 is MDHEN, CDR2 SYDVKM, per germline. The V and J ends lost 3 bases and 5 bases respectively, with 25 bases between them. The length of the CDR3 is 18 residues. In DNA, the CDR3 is TGTGCCAGCAGTTTCCCTCGACAGGACACACCTCCGATTTATGGCTACACCTTC. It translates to CASSFPRQDTPPIYGYTF.

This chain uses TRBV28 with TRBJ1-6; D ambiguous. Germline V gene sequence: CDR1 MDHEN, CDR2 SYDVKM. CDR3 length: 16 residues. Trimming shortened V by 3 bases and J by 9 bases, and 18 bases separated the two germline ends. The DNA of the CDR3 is TGTGCCAGCAGTTTGAGTCAGACTGGTTTTGGTTCACCCCTCCACTTT. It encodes CASSLSQTGFGSPLHF.

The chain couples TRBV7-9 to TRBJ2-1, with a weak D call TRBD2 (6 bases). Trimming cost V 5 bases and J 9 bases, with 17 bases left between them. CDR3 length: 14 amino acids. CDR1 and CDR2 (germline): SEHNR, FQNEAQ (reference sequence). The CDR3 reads CASSTGLTQGEQFF. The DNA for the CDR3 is TGTGCCAGCAGCACCGGACTAACCCAGGGTGAGCAGTTCTTC.

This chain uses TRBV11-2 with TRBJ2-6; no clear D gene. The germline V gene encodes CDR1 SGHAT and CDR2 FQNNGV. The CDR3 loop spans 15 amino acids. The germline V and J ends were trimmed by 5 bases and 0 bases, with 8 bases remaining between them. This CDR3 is CASSMFSSGANVLTF. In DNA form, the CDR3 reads TGTGCCAGCAGCATGTTTAGCTCTGGGGCCAACGTCCTGACTTTC.

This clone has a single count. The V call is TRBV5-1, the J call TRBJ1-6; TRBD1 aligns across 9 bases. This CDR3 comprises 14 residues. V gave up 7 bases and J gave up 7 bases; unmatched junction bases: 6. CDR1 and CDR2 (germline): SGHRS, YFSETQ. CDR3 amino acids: CASALDRGNSPLHF. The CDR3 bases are TGCGCCAGCGCCTTGGACAGGGGCAATTCACCCCTCCACTTT.

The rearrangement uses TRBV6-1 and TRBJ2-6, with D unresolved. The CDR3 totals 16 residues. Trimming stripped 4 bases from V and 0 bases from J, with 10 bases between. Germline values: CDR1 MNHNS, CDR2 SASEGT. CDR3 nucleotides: TGTGCCAGCAGTGCCCTCGACGGCTCTGGGGCCAACGTCCTGACTTTC. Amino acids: CASSALDGSGANVLTF.

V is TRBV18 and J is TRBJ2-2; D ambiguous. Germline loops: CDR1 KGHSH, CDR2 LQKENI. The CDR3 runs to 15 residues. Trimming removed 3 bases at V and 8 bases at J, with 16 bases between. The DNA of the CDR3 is TGTGCCAGCTCACCGGTGCTGAGACCCTCGGGGGAGCTGTTTTTT. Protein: CASSPVLRPSGELFF.

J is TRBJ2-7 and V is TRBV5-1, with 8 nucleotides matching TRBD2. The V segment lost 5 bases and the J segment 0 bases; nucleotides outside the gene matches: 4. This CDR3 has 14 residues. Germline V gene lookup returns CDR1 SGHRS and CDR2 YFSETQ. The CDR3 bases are TGCGCCAGCAGGGCCAGCGGGAGCTCCTACGAGCAGTACTTC. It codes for CASRASGSSYEQYF.

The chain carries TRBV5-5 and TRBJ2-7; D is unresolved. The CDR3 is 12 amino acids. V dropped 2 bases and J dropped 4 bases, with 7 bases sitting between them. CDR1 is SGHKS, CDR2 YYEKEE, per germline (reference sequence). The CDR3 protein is CASSFLQYEQYF. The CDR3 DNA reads TGTGCCAGCAGCTTTTTACAGTACGAGCAGTACTTC.

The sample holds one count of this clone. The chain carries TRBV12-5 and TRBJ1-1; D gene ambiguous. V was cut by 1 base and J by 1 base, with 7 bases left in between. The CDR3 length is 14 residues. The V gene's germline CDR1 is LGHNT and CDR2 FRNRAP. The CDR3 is CASGLATRNTEAFF. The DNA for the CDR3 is TGTGCTAGTGGTTTGGCGACAAGGAACACTGAAGCTTTCTTT.

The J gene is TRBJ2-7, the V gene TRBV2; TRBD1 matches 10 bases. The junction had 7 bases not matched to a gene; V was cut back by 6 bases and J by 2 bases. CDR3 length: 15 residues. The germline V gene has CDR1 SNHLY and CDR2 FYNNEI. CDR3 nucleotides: TGTGCCAGCAGAGCCGGGACAGGGGTCACCTACGAGCAGTACTTC. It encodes CASRAGTGVTYEQYF.

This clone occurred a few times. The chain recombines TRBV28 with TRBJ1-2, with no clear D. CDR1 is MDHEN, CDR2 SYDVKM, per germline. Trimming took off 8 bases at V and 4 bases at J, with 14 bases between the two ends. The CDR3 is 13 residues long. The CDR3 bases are TGTGCCAGCCGCCGGACGGATATCTATGGCTACACCTTC. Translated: CASRRTDIYGYTF.

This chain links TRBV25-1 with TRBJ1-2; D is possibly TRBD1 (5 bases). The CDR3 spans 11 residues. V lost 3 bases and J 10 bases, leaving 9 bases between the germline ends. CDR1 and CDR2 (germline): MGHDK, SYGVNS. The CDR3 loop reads CASSEGQDYTF. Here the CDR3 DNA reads TGTGCCAGCAGTGAGGGGCAGGACTACACCTTC.

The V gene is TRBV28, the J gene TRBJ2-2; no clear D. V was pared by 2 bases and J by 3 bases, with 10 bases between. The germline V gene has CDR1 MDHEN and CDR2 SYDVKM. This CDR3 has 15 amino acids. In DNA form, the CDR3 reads TGTGCCAGCAGTTTAAGGATCGAGTACACCGGGGAGCTGTTTTTT. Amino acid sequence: CASSLRIEYTGELFF. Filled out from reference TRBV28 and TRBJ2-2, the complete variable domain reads DVKVTQSSRYLVKRTGEKVFLECVQDMDHENMFWYRQDPGLGLRLIYFSYDVKMKEKGDIPEGYSVSREKKERFSLILESASTNQTSMYLCASSLRIEYTGELFFGEGSRLTVL.

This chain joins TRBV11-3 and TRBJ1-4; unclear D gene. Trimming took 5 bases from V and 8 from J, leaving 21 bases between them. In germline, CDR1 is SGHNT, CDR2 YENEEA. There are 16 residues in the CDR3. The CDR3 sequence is CASSVAAGGISEKLFF. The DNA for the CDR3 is TGTGCCAGCAGCGTCGCCGCGGGTGGAATTTCGGAAAAACTGTTTTTT.

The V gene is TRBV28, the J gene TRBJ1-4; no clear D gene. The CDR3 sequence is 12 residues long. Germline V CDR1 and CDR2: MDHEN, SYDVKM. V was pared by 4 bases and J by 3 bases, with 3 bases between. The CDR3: CASSSSNEKLFF. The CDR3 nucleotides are TGTGCCAGCAGTTCTTCTAATGAAAAACTGTTTTTT.

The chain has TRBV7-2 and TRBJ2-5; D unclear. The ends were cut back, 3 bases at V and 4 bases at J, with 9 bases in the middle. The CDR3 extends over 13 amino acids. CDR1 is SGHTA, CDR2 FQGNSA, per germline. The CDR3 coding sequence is TGTGCCAGCAGCTTGGTCAGAGGAGAGACCCAGTACTTC. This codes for CASSLVRGETQYF.

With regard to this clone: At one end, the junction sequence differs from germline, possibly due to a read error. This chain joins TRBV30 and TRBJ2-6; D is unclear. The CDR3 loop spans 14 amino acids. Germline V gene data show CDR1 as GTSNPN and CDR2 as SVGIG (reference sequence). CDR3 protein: CAWSFGPGANVLTF. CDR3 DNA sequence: TGTGCCTGGAGTTTCGGGCCTGGAGCCAACGTCCTGACTTTC.

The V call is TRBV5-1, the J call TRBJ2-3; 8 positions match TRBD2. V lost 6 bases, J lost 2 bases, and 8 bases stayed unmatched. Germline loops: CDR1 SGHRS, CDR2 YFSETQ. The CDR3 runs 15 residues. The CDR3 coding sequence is TGCGCCAGCAACGTAGGCGGGGGGTTCACAGATACGCAGTATTTT. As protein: CASNVGGGFTDTQYF.